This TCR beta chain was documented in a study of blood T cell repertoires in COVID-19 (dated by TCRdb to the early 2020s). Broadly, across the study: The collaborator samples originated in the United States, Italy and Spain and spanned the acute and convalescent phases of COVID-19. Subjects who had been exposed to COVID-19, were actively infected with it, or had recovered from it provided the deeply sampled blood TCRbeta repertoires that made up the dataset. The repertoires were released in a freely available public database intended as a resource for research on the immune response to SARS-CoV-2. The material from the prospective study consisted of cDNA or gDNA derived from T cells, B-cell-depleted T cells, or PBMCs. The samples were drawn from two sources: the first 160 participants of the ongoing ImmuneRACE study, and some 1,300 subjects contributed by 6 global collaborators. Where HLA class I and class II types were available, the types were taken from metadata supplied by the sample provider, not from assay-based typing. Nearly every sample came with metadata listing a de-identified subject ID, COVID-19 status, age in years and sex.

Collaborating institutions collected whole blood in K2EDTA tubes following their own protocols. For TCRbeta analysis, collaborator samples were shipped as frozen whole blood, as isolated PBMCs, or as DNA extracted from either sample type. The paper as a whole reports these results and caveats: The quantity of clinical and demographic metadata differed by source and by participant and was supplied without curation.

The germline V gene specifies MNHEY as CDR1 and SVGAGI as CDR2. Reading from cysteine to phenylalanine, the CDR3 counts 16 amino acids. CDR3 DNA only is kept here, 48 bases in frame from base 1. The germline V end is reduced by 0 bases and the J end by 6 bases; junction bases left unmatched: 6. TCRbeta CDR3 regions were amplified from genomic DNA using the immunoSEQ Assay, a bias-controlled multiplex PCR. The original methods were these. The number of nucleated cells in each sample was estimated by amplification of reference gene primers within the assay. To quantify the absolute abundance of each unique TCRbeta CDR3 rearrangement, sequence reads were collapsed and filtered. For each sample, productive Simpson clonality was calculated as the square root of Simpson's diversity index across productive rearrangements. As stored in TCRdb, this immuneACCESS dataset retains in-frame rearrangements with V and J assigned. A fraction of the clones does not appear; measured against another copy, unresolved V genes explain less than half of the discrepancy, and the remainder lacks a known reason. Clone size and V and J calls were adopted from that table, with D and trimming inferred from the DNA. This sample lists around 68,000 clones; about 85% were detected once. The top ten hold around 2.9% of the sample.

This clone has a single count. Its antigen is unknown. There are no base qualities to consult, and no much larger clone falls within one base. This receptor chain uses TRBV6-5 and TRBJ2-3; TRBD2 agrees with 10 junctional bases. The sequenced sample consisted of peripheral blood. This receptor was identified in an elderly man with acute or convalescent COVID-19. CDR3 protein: CASSYSGTSDWDTQYF. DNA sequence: TGTGCCAGCAGTTACTCTGGGACTAGCGACTGGGATACGCAGTATTTT.